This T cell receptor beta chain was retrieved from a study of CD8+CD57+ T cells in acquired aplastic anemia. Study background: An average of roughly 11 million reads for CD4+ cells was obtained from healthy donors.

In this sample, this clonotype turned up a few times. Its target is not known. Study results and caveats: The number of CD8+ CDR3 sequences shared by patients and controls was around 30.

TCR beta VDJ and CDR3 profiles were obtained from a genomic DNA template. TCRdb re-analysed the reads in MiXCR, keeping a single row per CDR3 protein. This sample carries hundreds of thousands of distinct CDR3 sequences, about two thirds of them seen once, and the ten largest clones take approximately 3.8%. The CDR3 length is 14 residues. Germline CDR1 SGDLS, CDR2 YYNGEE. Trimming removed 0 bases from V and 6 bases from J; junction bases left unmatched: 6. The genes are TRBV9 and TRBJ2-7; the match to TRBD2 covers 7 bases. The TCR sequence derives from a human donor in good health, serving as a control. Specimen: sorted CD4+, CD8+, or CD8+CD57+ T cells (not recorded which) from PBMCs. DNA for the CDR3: TGTGCCAGCAGCGTAGAGCGGGGAAATAGCGAGCAGTACTTC. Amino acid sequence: CASSVERGNSEQYF.